The next 9 T cell receptor beta chains were all read from a single sample in a study of OX40 agonist ivuxolimab in advanced cancers. The data were produced by immunoSEQ multiplex PCR, yet TCRdb's version contains in-frame clones alone and is incomplete. The sample carries some 57,000 clones, more than 75% recorded once. Sequencing used CD4+ or CD8+ T cells sorted from blood, obtained in a trial of the OX40 agonist ivuxolimab. Source of these receptors: an adult with an advanced solid tumor such as melanoma, head and neck, liver or kidney cancer.

The rearrangement uses TRBV28 and TRBJ2-7; D is uncertain. Germline values: CDR1 MDHEN, CDR2 SYDVKM. Trimming removed 7 bases at V and 0 bases at J, with 19 bases between. The length of the CDR3 is 16 residues. DNA for the CDR3: TGTGCCAGCACCATTTCACGCGGATTCAGCTCCTACGAGCAGTACTTC. Translation gives CASTISRGFSSYEQYF. The full variable domain, completed using reference TRBV28 and TRBJ2-7, is DVKVTQSSRYLVKRTGEKVFLECVQDMDHENMFWYRQDPGLGLRLIYFSYDVKMKEKGDIPEGYSVSREKKERFSLILESASTNQTSMYLCASTISRGFSSYEQYFGPGTRLTVT.

The V and J genes are TRBV9 and TRBJ2-3; TRBD2 might be the D (6 bases). CDR1 and CDR2 from the germline V gene are SGDLS and YYNGEE. The CDR3 is 15 residues long. Trimming left V 3 bases short and J 1 base short, with 12 bases between. CDR3 in amino acids: CASSGSGTGTDTQYF. For the CDR3, the DNA is TGTGCCAGCAGCGGTTCTGGGACTGGCACAGATACGCAGTATTTT.

V usage is TRBV5-1 and J usage is TRBJ2-7, with D possibly matching TRBD1 (6 bases). The CDR3 sequence is 15 residues long. The V gene lost 0 bases and the J gene lost 6 bases, with 16 bases spanning the gap. Looked up from germline, CDR1 is SGHRS and CDR2 is YFSETQ. The DNA for the CDR3 is TGCGCCAGCAGCTTGGGAGGGGGAGCGACCCCCGAGCAGTACTTC. The encoded protein is CASSLGGGATPEQYF.

This clone was seen a single time. The V call is TRBV18, the J call TRBJ2-7; TRBD1 aligns across 11 bases. V lost 1 base to trimming and J lost 3 bases; unmatched junction nucleotides: 2. The CDR3 is 15 amino acids. Germline loops: CDR1 KGHSH, CDR2 LQKENI. CDR3 sequence: CASSPLGTGGYEQYF. The CDR3 coding sequence is TGTGCCAGCTCACCACTTGGGACAGGGGGCTACGAGCAGTACTTC.

The chain combines TRBV27 with TRBJ1-2; D gene uncertain. V was cut by 0 bases and J by 0 bases, with 5 bases left in between. The CDR3 consists of 14 residues. The germline gives CDR1 MNHEY, CDR2 SMNVEV (reference sequence). This chain's CDR3 is CASSLSHSNYGYTF. For the CDR3, the DNA is TGTGCCAGCAGTTTATCCCACTCTAACTATGGCTACACCTTC.

The chain is built from TRBV6-5 and TRBJ2-7, with D tentatively TRBD1 or TRBD2 (6 bases each). The CDR3 has 15 residues. The V end lost 6 bases, the J end lost 5 bases, and 20 bases lay between the germline ends. Germline V CDR1 and CDR2: MNHEY, SVGAGI. DNA of the CDR3: TGTGCCAGCAGGGCTGCGGGACACTCCCGGGACGAGCAGTACTTC. It yields the protein CASRAAGHSRDEQYF.

The rearrangement uses TRBV7-3 and TRBJ2-5, with D perhaps TRBD2 (6 bases). The CDR3 extends over 13 amino acids. The germline CDR1 and CDR2 sequences are SGHTA and FQGTGA. V was trimmed by 2 bases and J by 10 bases, leaving 14 bases between them. This CDR3 is CASSLHSPGDQYF. CDR3 sequence (DNA): TGTGCCAGCAGCTTACATAGCCCGGGGGACCAGTACTTC.

The gene calls are TRBV28 and TRBJ2-1; D tentatively reads TRBD1 or TRBD2 (5 bases each). CDR3 length: 14 amino acids. V was cut by 6 bases and J by 0 bases, with 9 bases left in between. Germline-derived CDR1 and CDR2 are MDHEN and SYDVKM. Here the CDR3 DNA reads TGTGCCAGCAGAGAGGGGAGCTCCTACAATGAGCAGTTCTTC. Protein: CASREGSSYNEQFF.

The chain recombines TRBV2 with TRBJ1-1; possibly TRBD1 for D (6 bases). Germline CDR1 SNHLY, CDR2 FYNNEI. The V end lost 7 bases, the J end lost 5 bases, and 17 bases lay between the germline ends. This CDR3 is built from 14 residues. CDR3 sequence reads: CASTGGLGGTEAFF. The DNA for the CDR3 is TGTGCCAGCACGGGGGGGCTGGGAGGGACTGAAGCTTTCTTT.